What follows is one T cell receptor beta chain and its context. The CDR3 has 15 amino acids. V lost 4 bases, J lost 3 bases, and 16 bases lay in between. Germline CDR1 reads PRHDT; CDR2 reads FYEKMQ (reference sequence). The data stem from a study of OX40 agonist ivuxolimab in advanced cancers. Clones were read by immunoSEQ multiplex PCR, and TCRdb kept only the in-frame ones, dropping some. The sample shows about 93,000 clones, approximately 94% of them seen only once. This chain uses TRBV13 with TRBJ2-7; D may correspond to TRBD1 or TRBD2 (6 bases each). This specimen consisted of CD4+ or CD8+ T cells sorted from blood, obtained in a trial of the OX40 agonist ivuxolimab. The clonotype originates from an adult with an advanced solid tumor such as melanoma, head and neck, liver or kidney cancer. The CDR3 coding sequence is TGTGCCAGCAGCTCCGGGGTTGGGGGGCTCTACGAGCAGTACTTC. The encoded protein is CASSSGVGGLYEQYF.